These 8 T cell receptor beta chains came from one sample sequenced in a study of cytomegalovirus exposure and HLA in healthy donors (dated by TCRdb to 2016 to 2017). Libraries were prepared through the immunoSEQ multiplex PCR assay. For the multiplex PCR, a mixture combining 60 forward primers for TCR Vbeta segments and 13 reverse primers for TCR Jbeta segments was used. In its TCRdb copy, this immuneACCESS table keeps in-frame sequences only and misses some clones. Where compared with another copy, unresolved V genes explain less than half of these, and the others have no known cause. For this sample there are roughly 76,000 clones; around 86% appear just once. About 2.1% of the sample lies in the top ten. The sequencing sample was made of PBMCs. The receptor set was obtained from a woman aged 25 to 39 in good health and CMV-seronegative.

The chain recombines TRBV5-4 with TRBJ2-7, with TRBD2 matching 16 bases. With V trimmed by 5 bases and J by 7 bases, 3 bases remained unmatched. From germline, CDR1 is SGHNT and CDR2 YYREEE (reference sequence). CDR3 length: 14 residues. The CDR3 DNA is TGTGCCAGCAGTCGGGGACTAGCGGGAGGGGAGCAGTACTTC. It specifies CASSRGLAGGEQYF.

V usage is TRBV5-6 and J usage is TRBJ2-2; a possible D gene is TRBD1 (6 bases). The germline V gene has CDR1 SGHDT and CDR2 YYEEEE. CDR3 length equals 14 residues. V lost 2 bases and J lost 5, with 10 bases in between. In DNA form, the CDR3 reads TGTGCCAGCAGCTTCCCAGGGGTAACCGGGGAGCTGTTTTTT. Encoded protein: CASSFPGVTGELFF.

The CDR3 DNA follows: TGTGCCAGCAGCCTCCCGACAGGGAGCACAGATACGCAGTATTTT. Amino acid sequence: CASSLPTGSTDTQYF. This chain connects TRBV5-6 to TRBJ2-3, with TRBD1 identical over 7 bases. Germline values: CDR1 SGHDT, CDR2 YYEEEE. The CDR3 runs to 15 residues. Trimming cost V 4 bases and J 0 bases; bases outside gene matches: 5.

The chain has TRBV27 and TRBJ1-5; D remains unclear. CDR1 is MNHEY and CDR2 is SMNVEV in the germline V gene (reference sequence). V was cut by 8 bases and J by 0 bases, with 14 bases left in between. This CDR3 region has 15 residues. The CDR3 DNA sequence: TGTGCCAGCGGTAGAGGAGGGCTTAGCAATCAGCCCCAGCATTTT. This encodes CASGRGGLSNQPQHF.

J is TRBJ2-7 and V is TRBV11-2; TRBD2 matches at 8 bases. V trimming: 5 bases; J trimming: 2 bases; junction bases outside the gene matches: 5. The CDR3 has 14 residues. The germline CDR1 and CDR2 sequences are SGHAT and FQNNGV. The CDR3 sequence: CASSPGGGPYEQYF. CDR3 DNA sequence: TGTGCCAGCAGCCCCGGGGGGGGCCCCTACGAGCAGTACTTC.

The chain links TRBV29-1 to TRBJ1-1; TRBD1 is a possible D gene (5 bases). The CDR3 covers 13 residues. CDR1 is SQVTM, CDR2 ANQGSEA, per germline. Trimming stripped 4 bases from V and 4 bases from J, with 13 bases between. The CDR3 region is CSVGLAGGTEAFF. CDR3 DNA: TGCAGCGTTGGGCTTGCCGGGGGCACTGAAGCTTTCTTT.

The V gene is TRBV5-4, the J gene TRBJ2-5; the D gene is possibly TRBD1 (5 bases). The V gene's germline CDR1 is SGHNT and CDR2 YYREEE (reference sequence). The CDR3 loop spans 13 amino acids. Trimming shortened V by 0 bases and J by 4 bases, and 7 bases separated the two germline ends. The DNA for the CDR3 is TGTGCCAGCAGCTTGGGGGGCTTAGAGACCCAGTACTTC. It is translated as CASSLGGLETQYF.

V usage is TRBV30 and J usage is TRBJ1-1; 7 bases are shared with TRBD1. The CDR3 extends over 17 amino acids. Per the germline V gene, CDR1 is GTSNPN and CDR2 is SVGIG (reference sequence). V was pared by 4 bases and J by 2 bases, with 16 bases of the junction left unmatched. This CDR3 is CAWTAVGVEGANTEAFF. Here the CDR3 DNA reads TGTGCCTGGACGGCGGTAGGGGTGGAGGGGGCAAACACTGAAGCTTTCTTT.